The next 6 T cell receptor beta chains were all read from a single sample in a study of CD8+ T cells in alopecia areata. Sequencing used cDNA as its template, made by extracting RNA and reverse transcribing it. Assay: immunoSEQ multiplex PCR; the TCRdb copy retains only in-frame clones and omits some. The sample records more than 90,000 clones, roughly two fifths being singletons. Sequencing was done on a sample of CD4+ T cells sorted from blood. The receptor set was obtained from a human donor with alopecia areata.

There are a few counts of this clone. V usage is TRBV19 and J usage is TRBJ2-3; tentatively, D is TRBD2 (6 bases). The V end lost 3 bases, the J end lost 2 bases, and 18 bases lay between the germline ends. CDR3 length equals 17 residues. The V gene's germline CDR1 is LNHDA and CDR2 SQIVND (reference sequence). CDR3 region: CASSIAATGVVTDTQYF. DNA of the CDR3: TGTGCCAGTAGTATTGCAGCAACGGGGGTGGTCACAGATACGCAGTATTTT.

This rearrangement joins TRBV29-1 to TRBJ1-4; the D gene is possibly TRBD1 (5 bases). This CDR3 has 14 residues. The germline gives CDR1 SQVTM, CDR2 ANQGSEA. Trimming stripped 6 bases from V and 4 bases from J, with 15 bases between. In DNA form, the CDR3 reads TGCAGCGTCGCCGGGACCGTACTTAATGAAAAACTGTTTTTT. It translates to CSVAGTVLNEKLFF.

The CDR3 DNA is TGCGCCAGCAGCCAAGATCTCCTAGCGGGAGGCCTCGAGGGGGAGACCCAGTACTTC. Its translation is CASSQDLLAGGLEGETQYF. The chain uses TRBV4-1 and TRBJ2-5, with 11 bases lining up with TRBD2. Trimming at V came to 0 bases and at J to 5 bases, leaving 14 bases not matched to a gene. The CDR3 length is 19 residues. Germline assignment: CDR1 MGHRA and CDR2 YSYEKL.

The genes are TRBV30 and TRBJ2-7; 9 bases fit TRBD1. The V and J ends lost 5 bases and 11 bases, in that order; junction bases with no gene match: 10. The CDR3 is 12 residues long. CDR1 and CDR2 from the germline V gene are GTSNPN and SVGIG (reference sequence). The CDR3 sequence: CAWGGDRAKKYF. CDR3 coding DNA: TGTGCCTGGGGCGGGGACAGGGCAAAGAAGTACTTC.

The chain links TRBV29-1 to TRBJ2-1, with D perhaps TRBD2 (5 bases). Germline V gives CDR1 SQVTM, CDR2 ANQGSEA. V lost 2 bases and J lost 10, with 12 bases in between. This CDR3 spans 12 amino acids. In nucleotides, the CDR3 is TGCAGCGTTGAAAATCGGGCGGGCGAGCAGTTCTTC. Its translation is CSVENRAGEQFF.

Worth noting for this clone: Other nucleotide sequences from this sample produce the same CDR3. The chain links TRBV2 to TRBJ2-2; TRBD2 agrees at 11 bases. V lost 6 bases, J lost 7 bases, and 4 bases stayed unmatched. The CDR3 contains 14 residues. Germline-derived CDR1 and CDR2 are SNHLY and FYNNEI. The CDR3: CASRGTSGSGELFF. DNA for the CDR3: TGTGCCAGCAGAGGGACTAGCGGTAGCGGGGAGCTGTTTTTT.